This T cell receptor beta chain appears in the sequencing data of a study of T cell responses to AZD1222 COVID-19 vaccine. Overall study results and limits: Spike-specific TCR depth and breadth grew after two AZD1222 doses. Just a handful of people given AZD1222 tested seropositive at baseline.

About this clone: Its matching antigen is unknown.

TCRdb's copy holds only in-frame clones and misses some; the assay was immunoSEQ multiplex PCR. The top ten hold around 4.5% of the sample, which has 150,000 to 200,000 clones, 85% to 90% seen once. This CDR3 is built from 16 residues. The V gene's germline CDR1 is SGHNT and CDR2 YYREEE (reference sequence). The V end was cut by 3 bases, the J end by 2 bases, with 16 bases between. The sequence was collected from an adult who received the MenACWY meningococcal vaccine as a control. The rearrangement joins TRBV5-4 to TRBJ2-3, with D possibly being TRBD1 (6 bases). The specimen was peripheral blood, collected 28 days after the second dose of the MenACWY control vaccine. CDR3 amino acids: CASSSDDRFPTDTQYF. DNA of the CDR3: TGTGCCAGCAGCTCCGATGACAGGTTTCCCACAGATACGCAGTATTTT.